This TCR beta chain was sequenced during a study of cytomegalovirus exposure and HLA in healthy donors. Study outcomes and limitations: In a later analysis, a genetic analysis reported fewer productive-TCR N-insertions in an Asian-associated ancestry cluster than the cohort average. The presence/absence work took it that sequencing depth was about the same across donors.

Looked up from germline, CDR1 is SNHLY and CDR2 is FYNNEI. Trimming pared 1 base from V and 8 bases from J, leaving 14 bases between. This CDR3 has 14 amino acids. Comments on this clone: Antigen: not known.

Vbeta (60) and Jbeta (13) primers were used in the PCR. Produced via immunoSEQ multiplex PCR; TCRdb's table is partial and in-frame only. The sample contains 100,000 to 150,000 clones, 77% of which appear only once. The sequencing input was PBMCs. The gene calls are TRBV2 and TRBJ1-2, with D possibly being TRBD1 (6 bases). This sequence originates from a male donor in good health and CMV-seropositive. As DNA, the CDR3 is TGTGCCAGCAGTGAAGGGGTACAGGGTCACGGCTACACCTTC. Residues: CASSEGVQGHGYTF.